This T cell receptor beta chain emerged from a study of PD-1 blockade in classical Hodgkin lymphoma. General study results and limits: TCR diversity rose significantly by C4D1 in CD4+ but not CD8+ cells. Newly diagnosed patients were reported to exhibit reduced baseline TCR diversity relative to healthy donors. Newly diagnosed and completely responding patients shared comparable baseline diversity. Patients who initiated nivolumab within 1 year of ASCT were excluded.

After autologous stem cell transplantation all patients relapsed, and prior brentuximab vedotin exposure differed between cohorts. Sequenced by immunoSEQ multiplex PCR; TCRdb stores in-frame clones only, minus some. This sample has 21,000 or so clones, with under 80% found just once. A word on this clone: Its specificity is not known.

The CDR3 totals 15 residues. Unmatched junction bases numbered 7, after V lost 0 bases and J lost 4 bases. Germline CDR1 reads SGDLS; CDR2 reads YYNGEE. This specimen consisted of peripheral blood mononuclear cells (PBMCs), obtained at baseline. The receptor was derived from a human donor with classical Hodgkin lymphoma. This chain connects TRBV9 to TRBJ2-7, with 7 positions matching TRBD2. Here the CDR3 DNA reads TGTGCCAGCAGCGTAGCGGGGGGAGTTGGGTACGAGCAGTACTTC. Translating gives CASSVAGGVGYEQYF.